The 7 T cell receptor beta chains in this list originate from one sample, sequenced in a study of T cells after posttransplantation cyclophosphamide. Control samples came 1 year after myeloablative marrow transplants with methotrexate plus calcineurin inhibitor. Generated by immunoSEQ multiplex PCR, the TCRdb table keeps only in-frame clones and is missing some. This sample has roughly 21,000 clones, with 80% to 90% found just once. Sequencing used PBMCs, obtained around 350 days after allogeneic stem cell transplant with calcineurin inhibitor and methotrexate. These receptors were collected from a female patient in her 30s who received an allogeneic stem cell transplant from an unrelated donor, was CMV-positive, and had acute and chronic GVHD. Part of the T cell pool may stem from the graft donor.

The V gene is TRBV29-1, the J gene TRBJ1-1; D unresolved. CDR1 SQVTM and CDR2 ANQGSEA come from the germline V gene. The CDR3 loop spans 12 amino acids. V was pared by 4 bases and J by 3 bases, with 9 bases between. The CDR3: CSVAVGDTEAFF. DNA for the CDR3: TGCAGCGTTGCGGTCGGTGACACTGAAGCTTTCTTT.

The chain is built from TRBV7-2 and TRBJ2-1, with 8 bases identical to TRBD2. V was pared by 4 bases and J by 4 bases, with 6 bases of the junction left unmatched. CDR1 SGHTA and CDR2 FQGNSA come from the germline V gene. CDR3 length equals 15 residues. The CDR3 here is CASSWSAGGYNEQFF. CDR3 DNA: TGTGCCAGCAGCTGGAGTGCGGGGGGATACAATGAGCAGTTCTTC.

This chain joins TRBV7-2 and TRBJ1-2; 7 bases align to TRBD1. V lost 3 bases to trimming and J lost 4 bases; unmatched junction nucleotides: 8. Germline CDR1 is SGHTA and CDR2 is FQGNSA. The CDR3 runs to 15 residues. The CDR3 here is CASSFTTGFPYGYTF. Here the CDR3 DNA reads TGTGCCAGCAGCTTTACGACAGGGTTCCCCTATGGCTACACCTTC. Based on the CDR3 plus reference TRBV7-2 and TRBJ1-2, the full variable domain is GAGVSQSPSNKVTEKGKDVELRCDPISGHTALYWYRQSLGQGLEFLIYFQGNSAPDKSGLPSDRFSAERTGGSVSTLTIQRTQQEDSAVYLCASSFTTGFPYGYTFGSGTRLTVV.

The chain uses TRBV19 and TRBJ1-5, with D perhaps matching TRBD1 (5 bases). This CDR3 contains 13 residues. V lost 7 bases and J lost 7, with 14 bases in between. Germline CDR1 LNHDA, CDR2 SQIVND (reference sequence). The chain's CDR3 is CASMSSGGQPQHF. The CDR3 bases are TGTGCCAGTATGTCCTCCGGGGGACAGCCCCAGCATTTT.

The chain employs TRBV6-5 and TRBJ2-5; a weak D match, TRBD2 (6 bases). Trimming removed 2 bases from V and 7 bases from J, with 20 bases in between. The CDR3 totals 16 residues. The V gene's germline CDR1 is MNHEY and CDR2 SVGAGI. CDR3 protein: CASSYGGGLGGTTQYF. CDR3 bases: TGTGCCAGCAGTTACGGTGGCGGTTTGGGGGGTACGACCCAGTACTTC.

J is TRBJ2-3 and V is TRBV4-3; 9 bases map to TRBD2. CDR1 and CDR2 (germline): LGHNA, YSLEER. The J segment lost 3 bases and the V segment lost 4 bases, leaving 5 bases of the junction unmatched. The length of the CDR3 is 15 residues. The CDR3: CASSLQREATDTQYF. CDR3 sequence (DNA): TGCGCCAGCAGCCTTCAGCGGGAGGCGACAGATACGCAGTATTTT.

The chain joins TRBV6-1 to TRBJ2-7; 7 bases match TRBD2. After removal of 4 bases from V and 1 base from J, the junction contained 16 bases not matched to a gene. CDR1 and CDR2 from the germline V gene are MNHNS and SASEGT. The CDR3 contains 18 residues. The CDR3 DNA reads TGTGCCAGCAGTGCGGCGGGTTCTCGGCGGGAGTTTTCCTACGAGCAGTACTTC. It translates to CASSAAGSRREFSYEQYF.